Below are 5 T cell receptor beta chains sequenced from a single sample in a study of blood T cell repertoires in COVID-19 (dated by TCRdb to the early 2020s). Library prep was done by the immunoSEQ multiplex PCR assay. Sourced from immuneACCESS, this table was stored by TCRdb with only in-frame sequences that have V and J called. A share of the clones is absent; for the studies checked, an unresolved V gene accounts for under half, and the remainder has no known explanation. Recorded for this sample are 200,000 or so clones; about 87% of them occurred a single time. The ten most abundant clones make up roughly 2.7% of the sample. Material: peripheral blood. These TCRs come from a man aged 30 to 39 with COVID-19, enrolled during active disease.

The chain employs TRBV29-1 and TRBJ2-5, with 16 bases that match TRBD2. V gave up 5 bases and J gave up 5 bases; unmatched junction bases: 5. The CDR3 has 15 residues. Germline V lookup: CDR1 SQVTM, CDR2 ANQGSEA. The CDR3 nucleotides are TGCAGCGTTCCGGGACTAGCGGGAGGGGGGGAGACCCAGTACTTC. Its protein is CSVPGLAGGGETQYF.

This chain joins TRBV29-1 and TRBJ1-1; 9 bases line up with TRBD1. CDR3 length: 15 residues. With 4 bases clipped from V and 6 bases from J, the junction kept 12 bases outside the gene matches. CDR1 SQVTM and CDR2 ANQGSEA come from the germline V gene. CDR3 sequence (DNA): TGCAGCGTTGTCCCGGGACAGGGCCCTAGCCCTGAAGCTTTCTTT. Its translation: CSVVPGQGPSPEAFF.

The chain recombines TRBV2 with TRBJ2-7, with 10 bases aligning to TRBD1. The CDR3 length is 14 residues. Trimming took 8 bases from V and 5 from J; bases not matched to a gene: 9. Germline CDR1 and CDR2: SNHLY and FYNNEI. CDR3 DNA sequence: TGTGCCAGCCTTAATCGGGGACAGGGGAACGAGCAGTACTTC. Protein: CASLNRGQGNEQYF.

This chain connects TRBV29-1 to TRBJ1-3; D ambiguous. V lost 5 bases and J 0 bases, leaving 11 bases between the germline ends. Per germline, CDR1 SQVTM and CDR2 ANQGSEA. CDR3 length: 14 amino acids. The CDR3 DNA reads TGCAGCGTTAGTCATGGGAGCTCTGGAAACACCATATATTTT. Protein product: CSVSHGSSGNTIYF. The full variable domain, in which reference TRBV29-1 and TRBJ1-3 provide the parts outside the CDR3, is SAVISQKPSRDICQRGTSLTIQCQVDSQVTMMFWYRQQPGQSLTLIATANQGSEATYESGFVIDKFPISRPNLTFSTLTVSNMSPEDSSIYLCSVSHGSSGNTIYFGEGSWLTVV.

This chain connects TRBV5-1 to TRBJ1-1; 9 nucleotides line up with TRBD1. V shed 7 bases, J shed 1 base, and the junction held 5 bases outside the gene matches. Germline values: CDR1 SGHRS, CDR2 YFSETQ. This CDR3 is 14 amino acids long. CDR3 residues: CASGTGGPNTEAFF. CDR3 DNA sequence: TGCGCCAGCGGAACAGGGGGCCCGAACACTGAAGCTTTCTTT.